These 5 T cell receptor beta chains were all obtained from the same sample, sequenced in a study of blood T cell repertoires in COVID-19. Sequencing used immunoSEQ multiplex PCR; TCRdb keeps in-frame clones, though not all of them. This sample has around 50,000 clones; 90% occur once, and the top ten carry about 3.1%. Sequencing input: peripheral blood. Every receptor here comes from a human donor in a cohort sampled during active COVID-19.

The chain joins TRBV25-1 to TRBJ2-2, with a possible D match to TRBD2 (5 bases). Trimming took off 3 bases at V and 9 bases at J, with 17 bases between the two ends. The CDR3 covers 15 residues. Germline CDR1 MGHDK, CDR2 SYGVNS. CDR3 DNA sequence: TGTGCCAGCAGTGACGGGATACCCGAACACCGGGAGCTGTTTTTT. It is translated as CASSDGIPEHRELFF.

The chain is built from TRBV6-6 and TRBJ2-1; 8 bases match TRBD2. The CDR3 contains 16 residues. The trim removed 4 bases at V and 2 bases at J, leaving 7 bases unmatched. Germline V gene data show CDR1 as MNHNY and CDR2 as SVGAGI (reference sequence). For the CDR3, the DNA is TGTGCCAGCAGTTCCTCGGGACTAGTTCCCTACAATGAGCAGTTCTTC. Translated: CASSSSGLVPYNEQFF.

Only one count was recorded for this clone. The chain links TRBV7-8 to TRBJ2-7, with a possible D match to TRBD1 (5 bases). Trimming removed 1 base from V and 0 bases from J, with 13 bases in between. The CDR3 extends over 16 amino acids. Germline V gene data show CDR1 as SGHVS and CDR2 as FQNEAQ. The CDR3 DNA follows: TGTGCCAGCAGCTTAGACCCGGACAAGAGCTCCTACGAGCAGTACTTC. This gives the protein CASSLDPDKSSYEQYF.

The V call is TRBV9, the J call TRBJ2-3; D gene uncertain. CDR1 and CDR2 from the germline V gene are SGDLS and YYNGEE. Trimming took 4 bases from V and 0 from J, leaving 3 bases between them. The CDR3 is 12 amino acids. DNA for the CDR3: TGTGCCAGCAGCCCAAGCACAGATACGCAGTATTTT. This gives the protein CASSPSTDTQYF.

The chain is built from TRBV9 and TRBJ1-4; 7 nucleotides line up with TRBD1. From germline, CDR1 is SGDLS and CDR2 YYNGEE. V lost 3 bases, J lost 4 bases, and 3 bases stayed unmatched. The CDR3 sequence is 14 residues long. CDR3 coding DNA: TGTGCCAGCAGCGAGGACAGGAGTAATGAAAAACTGTTTTTT. Encoded protein: CASSEDRSNEKLFF.